This T cell receptor beta chain comes out of a study of T cell repertoires in cytomegalovirus infection. The wider study: An indication of both CMV infection and matching HLA type came from public TCR beta signatures. Overall study findings and caveats: Carriage of CMV together with the relevant HLA was identifiable through cumulative public TCR beta family frequency. Predominance within the ex vivo response was attributable to HLA-C-restricted CMV-specific TCR beta clonotypes.

The CDR3 totals 16 residues. Per germline, CDR1 MDHEN and CDR2 SYDVKM. V gave up 6 bases and J gave up 3 bases; unmatched junction bases: 12. TCRdb ran MiXCR on the reads and lists one entry per CDR3 protein. The sample consists of roughly 81,000 distinct CDR3 sequences, about 4% of them appearing once. This clonotype appeared many times. As yet, its antigen is unknown. The origin of this receptor is a human donor in good health (CMV status not recorded). Some clones in this sample may be carry-over from other donors' samples. The V call is TRBV28, the J call TRBJ2-7, with 9 bases fitting TRBD2. The sample consisted of PBMCs. The CDR3 here is CASRPGGSSGDYEQYF. CDR3 nucleotides: TGTGCCAGCAGGCCCGGGGGGTCTAGCGGGGACTACGAGCAGTACTTC.